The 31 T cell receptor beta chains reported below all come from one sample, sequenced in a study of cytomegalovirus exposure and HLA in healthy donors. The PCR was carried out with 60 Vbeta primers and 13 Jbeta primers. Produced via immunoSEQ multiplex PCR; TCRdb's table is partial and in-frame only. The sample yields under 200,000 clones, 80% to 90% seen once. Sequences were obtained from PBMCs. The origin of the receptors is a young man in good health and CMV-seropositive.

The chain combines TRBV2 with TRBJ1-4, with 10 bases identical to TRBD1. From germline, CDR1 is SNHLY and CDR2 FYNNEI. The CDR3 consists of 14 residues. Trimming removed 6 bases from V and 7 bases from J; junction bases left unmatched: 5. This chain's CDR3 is CASRSGTGAEKLFF. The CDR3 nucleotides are TGTGCCAGCAGATCCGGGACAGGGGCTGAAAAACTGTTTTTT.

The CDR3 loop reads CASSPRYRESTDTQYF. The CDR3 nucleotides read TGTGCCAGCAGCCCACGATACAGGGAGAGCACAGATACGCAGTATTTT. The rearrangement uses TRBV7-6 and TRBJ2-3; possible D gene TRBD1, 6 bases. Germline V gene lookup returns CDR1 SGHVS and CDR2 FNYEAQ. V lost 5 bases and J lost 0, with 15 bases in between. CDR3 length equals 16 residues.

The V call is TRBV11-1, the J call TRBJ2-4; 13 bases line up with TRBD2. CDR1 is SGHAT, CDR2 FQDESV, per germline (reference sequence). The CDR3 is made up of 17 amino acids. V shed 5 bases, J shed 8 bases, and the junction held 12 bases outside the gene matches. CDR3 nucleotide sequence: TGTGCCAGCAGCATTCACACTAGCGGGGGGGCTATTGACATTCAGTACTTC. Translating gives CASSIHTSGGAIDIQYF.

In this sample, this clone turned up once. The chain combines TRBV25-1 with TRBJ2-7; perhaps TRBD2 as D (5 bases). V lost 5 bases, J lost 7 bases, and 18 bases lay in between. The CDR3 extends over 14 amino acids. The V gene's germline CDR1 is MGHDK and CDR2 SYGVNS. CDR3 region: CASSPLRAGVEQYF. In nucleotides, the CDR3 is TGTGCCAGCAGTCCCCTACGGGCCGGGGTTGAGCAGTACTTC.

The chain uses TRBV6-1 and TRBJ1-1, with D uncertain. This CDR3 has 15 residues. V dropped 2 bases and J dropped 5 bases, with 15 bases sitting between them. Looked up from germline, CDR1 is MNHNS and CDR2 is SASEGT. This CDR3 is CASSEPGGGRTEAFF. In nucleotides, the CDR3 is TGTGCCAGCAGTGAACCGGGAGGCGGGCGGACTGAAGCTTTCTTT.

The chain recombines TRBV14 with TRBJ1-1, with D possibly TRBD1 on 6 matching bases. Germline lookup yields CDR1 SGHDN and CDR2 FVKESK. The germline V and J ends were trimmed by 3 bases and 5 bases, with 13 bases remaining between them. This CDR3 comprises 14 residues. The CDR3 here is CASSQYRVGTEAFF. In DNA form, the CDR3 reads TGTGCCAGCAGCCAGTACAGGGTTGGAACTGAAGCTTTCTTT.

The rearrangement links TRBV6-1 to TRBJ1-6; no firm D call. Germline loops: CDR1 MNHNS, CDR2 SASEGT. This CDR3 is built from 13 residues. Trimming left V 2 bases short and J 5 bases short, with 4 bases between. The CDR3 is CASSEQDNSPLHF. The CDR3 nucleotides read TGTGCCAGCAGTGAACAGGATAATTCACCCCTCCACTTT.

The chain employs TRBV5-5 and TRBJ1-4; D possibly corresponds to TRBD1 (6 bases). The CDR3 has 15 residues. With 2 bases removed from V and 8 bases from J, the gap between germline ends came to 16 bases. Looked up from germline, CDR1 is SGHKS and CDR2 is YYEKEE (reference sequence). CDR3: CASSLPSGQGEKLFF. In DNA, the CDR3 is TGTGCCAGCAGCTTACCCTCAGGGCAGGGGGAAAAACTGTTTTTT.

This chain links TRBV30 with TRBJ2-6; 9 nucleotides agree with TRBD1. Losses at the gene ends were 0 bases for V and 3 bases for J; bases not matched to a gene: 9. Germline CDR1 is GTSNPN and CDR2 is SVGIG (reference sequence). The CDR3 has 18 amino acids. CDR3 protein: CAWSVMVGTGNGANVLTF. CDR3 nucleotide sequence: TGTGCCTGGAGTGTAATGGTCGGGACAGGGAATGGGGCCAACGTCCTGACTTTC.

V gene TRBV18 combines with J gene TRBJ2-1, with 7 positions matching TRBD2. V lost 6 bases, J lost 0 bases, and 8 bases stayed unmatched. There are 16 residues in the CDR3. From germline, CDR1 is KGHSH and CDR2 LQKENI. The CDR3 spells CASSLTSLSSYNEQFF. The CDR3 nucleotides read TGTGCCAGCTCGCTGACTAGCCTGAGCTCCTACAATGAGCAGTTCTTC.

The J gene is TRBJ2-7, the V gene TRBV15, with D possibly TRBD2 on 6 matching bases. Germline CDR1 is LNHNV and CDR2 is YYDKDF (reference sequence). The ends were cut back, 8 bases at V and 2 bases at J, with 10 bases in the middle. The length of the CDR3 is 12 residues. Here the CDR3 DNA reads TGTGCCACCGGCGGGACCGCCTACGAGCAGTACTTC. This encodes CATGGTAYEQYF.

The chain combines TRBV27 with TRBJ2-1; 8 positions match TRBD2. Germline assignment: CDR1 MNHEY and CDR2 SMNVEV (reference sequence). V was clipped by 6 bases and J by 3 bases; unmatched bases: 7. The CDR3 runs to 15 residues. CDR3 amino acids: CASRNRGGIYNEQFF. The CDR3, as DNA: TGTGCCAGCAGGAATCGGGGGGGAATCTACAATGAGCAGTTCTTC.

The CDR3 DNA reads TGTGCCAGCAGCTTGGGCCAGCGGGGGGGTATGGAGGAGACCCAGTACTTC. Amino acid sequence: CASSLGQRGGMEETQYF. This chain connects TRBV5-4 to TRBJ2-5; the match to TRBD2 covers 10 bases. CDR1 is SGHNT and CDR2 is YYREEE in the germline V gene (reference sequence). V gave up 0 bases and J gave up 5 bases; unmatched junction bases: 10. The CDR3 runs to 17 residues.

CDR3 sequence: CAWRGQASEKLFF. Here the CDR3 DNA reads TGTGCCTGGAGGGGACAGGCTTCGGAAAAACTGTTTTTT. The gene calls are TRBV30 and TRBJ1-4, with 8 bases lining up with TRBD1. Trimming took 3 bases from V and 8 from J; bases not matched to a gene: 5. There are 13 residues in the CDR3. CDR1 is GTSNPN, CDR2 SVGIG, per germline (reference sequence).

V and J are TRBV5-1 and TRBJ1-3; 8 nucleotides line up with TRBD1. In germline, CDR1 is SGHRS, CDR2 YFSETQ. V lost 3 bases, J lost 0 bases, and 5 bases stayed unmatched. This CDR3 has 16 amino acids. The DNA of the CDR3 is TGCGCCAGCAGCTGGGGACAGGAGAGCTCTGGAAACACCATATATTTT. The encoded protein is CASSWGQESSGNTIYF. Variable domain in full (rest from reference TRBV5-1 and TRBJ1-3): KAGVTQTPRYLIKTRGQQVTLSCSPISGHRSVSWYQQTPGQGLQFLFEYFSETQRNKGNFPGRFSGRQFSNSRSEMNVSTLELGDSALYLCASSWGQESSGNTIYFGEGSWLTVV.

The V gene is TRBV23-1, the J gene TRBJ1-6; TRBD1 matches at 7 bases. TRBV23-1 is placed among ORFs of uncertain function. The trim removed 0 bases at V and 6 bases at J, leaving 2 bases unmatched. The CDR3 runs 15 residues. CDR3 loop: CASSQSTGSNSPLHF. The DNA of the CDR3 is TGCGCCAGCAGTCAATCGACAGGGAGTAATTCACCCCTCCACTTT.

The CDR3: CASSSSGDEQYF. The CDR3 bases are TGTGCCAGCTCCTCTAGCGGGGACGAGCAGTACTTC. The chain joins TRBV7-2 to TRBJ2-7; TRBD2 matches at 9 bases. Losses at the gene ends were 8 bases for V and 5 bases for J; bases not matched to a gene: 4. The CDR3 totals 12 residues. In germline, CDR1 is SGHTA, CDR2 FQGNSA.

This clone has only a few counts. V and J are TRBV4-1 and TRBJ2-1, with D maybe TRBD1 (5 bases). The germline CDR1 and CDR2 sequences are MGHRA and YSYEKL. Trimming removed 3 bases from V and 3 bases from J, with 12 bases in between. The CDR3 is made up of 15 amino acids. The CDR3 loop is CASSQKDTDYNEQFF. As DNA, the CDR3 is TGCGCCAGCAGCCAGAAGGACACTGACTACAATGAGCAGTTCTTC.

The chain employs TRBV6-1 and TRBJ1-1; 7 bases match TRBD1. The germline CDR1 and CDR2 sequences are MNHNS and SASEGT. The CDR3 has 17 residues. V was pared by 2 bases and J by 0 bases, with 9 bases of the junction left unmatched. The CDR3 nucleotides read TGTGCCAGCAGTGAACAAGGACAGGCAGGTTTGAACACTGAAGCTTTCTTT. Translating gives CASSEQGQAGLNTEAFF.

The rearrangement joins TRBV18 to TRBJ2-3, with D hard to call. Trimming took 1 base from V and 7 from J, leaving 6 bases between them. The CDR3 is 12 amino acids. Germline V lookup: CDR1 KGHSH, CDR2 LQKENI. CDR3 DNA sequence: TGTGCCAGCTCACCACTAGTATATACGCAGTATTTT. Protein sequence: CASSPLVYTQYF.

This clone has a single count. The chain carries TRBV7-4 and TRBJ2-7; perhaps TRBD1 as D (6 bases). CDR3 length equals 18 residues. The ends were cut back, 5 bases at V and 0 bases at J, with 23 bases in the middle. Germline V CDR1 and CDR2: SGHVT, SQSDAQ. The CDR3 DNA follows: TGTGCCAGCAGCCAAACCTTAGGACAGCCATTTTTCTCCTACGAGCAGTACTTC. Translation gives CASSQTLGQPFFSYEQYF.

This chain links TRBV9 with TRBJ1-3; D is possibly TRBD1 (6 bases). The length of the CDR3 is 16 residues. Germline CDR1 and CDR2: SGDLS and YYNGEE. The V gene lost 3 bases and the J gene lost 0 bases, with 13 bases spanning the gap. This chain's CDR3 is CASSAFRQVSGNTIYF. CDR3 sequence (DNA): TGTGCCAGCAGCGCCTTCCGACAGGTCTCTGGAAACACCATATATTTT.

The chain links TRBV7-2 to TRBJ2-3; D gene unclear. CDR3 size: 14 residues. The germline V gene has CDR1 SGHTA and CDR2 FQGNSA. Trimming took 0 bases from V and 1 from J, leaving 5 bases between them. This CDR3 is CASSLAPGTDTQYF. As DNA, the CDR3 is TGTGCCAGCAGCTTAGCTCCGGGCACAGATACGCAGTATTTT. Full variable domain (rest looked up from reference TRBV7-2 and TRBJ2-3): GAGVSQSPSNKVTEKGKDVELRCDPISGHTALYWYRQSLGQGLEFLIYFQGNSAPDKSGLPSDRFSAERTGGSVSTLTIQRTQQEDSAVYLCASSLAPGTDTQYFGPGTRLTVL.

CDR3 protein: CASSPGTGRDQPQHF. CDR3 sequence (DNA): TGTGCCAGCAGCCCTGGGACAGGGAGGGATCAGCCCCAGCATTTT. V is TRBV5-6 and J is TRBJ1-5; 9 bases are shared with TRBD1. Losses at the gene ends were 4 bases for V and 5 bases for J; bases not matched to a gene: 7. Germline V CDR1 and CDR2: SGHDT, YYEEEE. There are 15 residues in the CDR3.

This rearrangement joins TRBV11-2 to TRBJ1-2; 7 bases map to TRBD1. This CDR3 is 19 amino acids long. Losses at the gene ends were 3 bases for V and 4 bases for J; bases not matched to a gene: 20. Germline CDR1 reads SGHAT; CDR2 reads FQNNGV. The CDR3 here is CASSFGAGDRVPSVYGYTF. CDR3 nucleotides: TGTGCCAGCAGCTTCGGTGCCGGAGACAGGGTGCCATCCGTCTATGGCTACACCTTC.

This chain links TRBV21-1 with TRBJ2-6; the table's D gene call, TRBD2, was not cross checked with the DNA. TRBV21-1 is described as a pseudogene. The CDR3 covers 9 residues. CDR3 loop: CAGGGVLTF. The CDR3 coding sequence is TGTGCCGGGGGGGGCGTCCTGACTTTC.

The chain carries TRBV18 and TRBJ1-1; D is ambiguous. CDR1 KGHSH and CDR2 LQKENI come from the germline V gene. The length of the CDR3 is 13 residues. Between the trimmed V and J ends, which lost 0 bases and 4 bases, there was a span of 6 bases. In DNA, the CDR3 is TGTGCCAGCTCACCACCATCTAGCACTGAAGCTTTCTTT. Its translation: CASSPPSSTEAFF.

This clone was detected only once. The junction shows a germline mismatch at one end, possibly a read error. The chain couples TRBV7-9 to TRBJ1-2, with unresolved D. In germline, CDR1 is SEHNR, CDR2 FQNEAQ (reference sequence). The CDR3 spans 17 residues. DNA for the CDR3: TGTGCCAGCAGCTCGCCAAAGGTTTCGGGAGTTAACTATGGCCACACCTTC. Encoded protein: CASSSPKVSGVNYGHTF.

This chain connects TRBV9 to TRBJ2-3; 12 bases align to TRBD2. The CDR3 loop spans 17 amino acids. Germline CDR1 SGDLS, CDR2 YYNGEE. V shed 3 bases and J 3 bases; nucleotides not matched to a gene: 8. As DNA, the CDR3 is TGTGCCAGCAGCGCTACTCCGGGACTAGCGGGTACAGATACGCAGTATTTT. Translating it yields CASSATPGLAGTDTQYF. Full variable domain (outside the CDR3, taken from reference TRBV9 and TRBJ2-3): DSGVTQTPKHLITATGQRVTLRCSPRSGDLSVYWYQQSLDQGLQFLIQYYNGEERAKGNILERFSAQQFPDLHSELNLSSLELGDSALYFCASSATPGLAGTDTQYFGPGTRLTVL.

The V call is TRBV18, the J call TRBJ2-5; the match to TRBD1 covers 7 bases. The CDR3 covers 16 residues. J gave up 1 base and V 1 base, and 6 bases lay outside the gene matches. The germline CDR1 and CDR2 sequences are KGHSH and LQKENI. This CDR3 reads CASSPLTGSLQETQYF. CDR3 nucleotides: TGTGCCAGCTCACCACTGACAGGGTCCCTCCAAGAGACCCAGTACTTC.

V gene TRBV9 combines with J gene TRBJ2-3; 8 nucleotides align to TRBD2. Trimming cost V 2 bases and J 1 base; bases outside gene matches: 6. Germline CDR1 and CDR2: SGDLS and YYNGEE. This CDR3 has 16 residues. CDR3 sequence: CASSVGPGGGTDTQYF. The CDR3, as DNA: TGTGCCAGCAGCGTGGGACCGGGAGGGGGCACAGATACGCAGTATTTT. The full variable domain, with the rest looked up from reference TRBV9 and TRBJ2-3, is DSGVTQTPKHLITATGQRVTLRCSPRSGDLSVYWYQQSLDQGLQFLIQYYNGEERAKGNILERFSAQQFPDLHSELNLSSLELGDSALYFCASSVGPGGGTDTQYFGPGTRLTVL.